This entry concerns a single TCR beta chain. The antigen is unknown. MiXCR was run by TCRdb on the reads, yielding one entry per CDR3 protein. The profile shows 150,000 to 200,000 distinct CDR3 sequences, 28% of them singletons. The data derive from a study of T cell repertoires in cytomegalovirus infection. On the study more broadly: TCR beta signatures that were public indicated CMV infection and matching HLA type. Overall study findings and caveats: Individuals carrying CMV plus the relevant HLA were identified by cumulative frequency of public TCR beta families. Ex vivo responses were dominated by HLA-C-restricted CMV-specific TCR beta clonotypes.

This CDR3 is 12 amino acids long. Germline V gene lookup returns CDR1 MNHNS and CDR2 SASEGT. V lost 0 bases, J lost 5 bases, and 4 bases lay in between. The V gene is TRBV6-1, the J gene TRBJ2-5; D not resolved. The specimen was PBMCs. The TCR comes from a human donor in good health (CMV status not recorded). Some clones in this sample may be carry-over from other donors' samples. CDR3 sequence: CASSEAEETQYF. The CDR3 region has the DNA TGTGCCAGCAGTGAAGCGGAGGAGACCCAGTACTTC.